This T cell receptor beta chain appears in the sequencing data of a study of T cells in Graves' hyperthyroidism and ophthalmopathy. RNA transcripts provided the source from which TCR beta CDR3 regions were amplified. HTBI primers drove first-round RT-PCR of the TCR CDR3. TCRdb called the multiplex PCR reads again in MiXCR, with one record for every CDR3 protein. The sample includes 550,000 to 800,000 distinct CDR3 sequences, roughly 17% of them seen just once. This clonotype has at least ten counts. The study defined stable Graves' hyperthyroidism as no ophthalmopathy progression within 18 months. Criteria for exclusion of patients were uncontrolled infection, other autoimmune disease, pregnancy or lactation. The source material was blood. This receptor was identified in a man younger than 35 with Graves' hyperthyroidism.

The CDR3 DNA reads TGTGCCATCAGTGAGCGGGCAGGGGCACTCAATAATTCACCCCTCCACTTT. Translation: CAISERAGALNNSPLHF. The chain links TRBV10-3 to TRBJ1-6; tentative D call: TRBD1 (6 bases). Germline CDR1 and CDR2: ENHRY and SYGVKD. The CDR3 consists of 17 residues. V lost 2 bases and J lost 5, with 16 bases in between.